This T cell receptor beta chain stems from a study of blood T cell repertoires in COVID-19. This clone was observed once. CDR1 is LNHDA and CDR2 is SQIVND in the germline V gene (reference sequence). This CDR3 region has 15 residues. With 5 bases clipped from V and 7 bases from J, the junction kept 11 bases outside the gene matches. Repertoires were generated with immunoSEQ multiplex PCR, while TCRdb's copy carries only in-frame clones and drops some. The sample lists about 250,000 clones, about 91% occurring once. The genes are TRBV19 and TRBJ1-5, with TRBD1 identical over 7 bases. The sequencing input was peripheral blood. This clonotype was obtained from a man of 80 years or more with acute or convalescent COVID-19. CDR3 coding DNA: TGTGCCAGTAGTGGTCAGACAGGGATGGTACAGCCCCAGCATTTT. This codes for CASSGQTGMVQPQHF.